A single sample is the source of the 26 T cell receptor beta chains below, sequenced in a study of identical twins. One entry per CDR3 protein results from TCRdb running MiXCR on the 5' RACE reads. Among some 900,000 distinct CDR3 sequences listed, 9% to 15% were seen once. This same sample was also part of a study on yellow fever vaccine responses in identical twins.

Material for sequencing was PBMCs. These receptors were taken from a young woman in good health.

Many counts were recorded for this clonotype. This sequence joins TRBV5-1 and TRBJ2-3; D remains ambiguous. Trimming left V 0 bases short and J 6 bases short, with 8 bases between. The CDR3 consists of 13 residues. Germline assignment: CDR1 SGHRS and CDR2 YFSETQ. This chain's CDR3 is CASSLAPHDTQYF. CDR3 in DNA: TGCGCCAGCAGCTTGGCACCCCATGATACGCAGTATTTT.

Note on this clonotype: A much larger clone sits a single nucleotide away, making a read error possible. The chain employs TRBV5-1 and TRBJ2-3, with 8 bases lining up with TRBD1. Germline V gives CDR1 SGHRS, CDR2 YFSETQ. There are 15 residues in the CDR3. Here the CDR3 reads CASSSGQGPTDTQCF. In nucleotides, the CDR3 is TGCGCCAGCAGCTCCGGACAGGGACCCACAGATACGCAGTGTTTT.

The chain is built from TRBV12-3 or TRBV12-4 and TRBJ2-3; D ambiguous. The CDR3 is made up of 15 amino acids. Trimming pared 6 bases from V and 2 bases from J, leaving 15 bases between. For the CDR3, the DNA is TGTGCCAGCAGCCACAGAGTGAGGCTCACAGATACGCAGTATTTT. It specifies CASSHRVRLTDTQYF.

The chain is built from TRBV12-5 and TRBJ1-1; D perhaps matches TRBD1 (5 bases). The germline V gene encodes CDR1 LGHNT and CDR2 FRNRAP. The CDR3 totals 15 residues. V lost 1 base and J lost 4, with 13 bases in between. CDR3 DNA: TGTGCTAGTGGTTTGGGTGGACACGGCGGCACTGAAGCTTTCTTT. Translation gives CASGLGGHGGTEAFF.

The rearrangement joins TRBV10-3 to TRBJ2-1; the match to TRBD1 covers 8 bases. CDR3 length: 15 amino acids. V lost 4 bases, J lost 8 bases, and 10 bases stayed unmatched. Looked up from germline, CDR1 is ENHRY and CDR2 is SYGVKD. DNA of the CDR3: TGTGCCATCAGTGGGCTTGCAGGGGGCAACGATGAGCAGTTCTTC. Translating it yields CAISGLAGGNDEQFF.

V usage is TRBV12-3 or TRBV12-4 and J usage is TRBJ2-2; 12 positions agree with TRBD2. This CDR3 contains 16 residues. The trim removed 6 bases at V and 5 bases at J, leaving 7 bases unmatched. In DNA, the CDR3 is TGTGCCAGCAGACCAGGACTAGCGGGGTATACCGGGGAGCTGTTTTTT. Protein sequence: CASRPGLAGYTGELFF.

This clonotype has at least ten counts. The chain is built from TRBV13 and TRBJ2-2, with TRBD2 matching 12 bases. Germline trimming cut 5 bases from V and 0 bases from J; bases unmatched to any gene: 7. CDR1 and CDR2 (germline): PRHDT, FYEKMQ (reference sequence). The CDR3 sequence is 18 residues long. The CDR3 coding sequence is TGTGCCAGCAGCAACTCGACTAGCGGGGGAACGAACACCGGGGAGCTGTTTTTT. Translated: CASSNSTSGGTNTGELFF.

This chain joins TRBV7-9 and TRBJ2-2; 13 bases align to TRBD2. V shed 4 bases, J shed 5 bases, and the junction held 4 bases outside the gene matches. Per the germline V gene, CDR1 is SEHNR and CDR2 is FQNEAQ (reference sequence). CDR3 length: 16 residues. The CDR3, as DNA: TGTGCCAGCAGCTGGACTAGCGGGGGCCGGACCGGGGAGCTGTTTTTT. Residues: CASSWTSGGRTGELFF.

The sample holds a few counts of this clonotype. This CDR3 is CASKGQGSNQPQHF. The CDR3 DNA sequence: TGTGCCAGTAAGGGACAGGGAAGCAATCAGCCCCAGCATTTT. The rearrangement links TRBV19 to TRBJ1-5; 9 bases map to TRBD1. The CDR3 is 14 residues long. CDR1 LNHDA and CDR2 SQIVND come from the germline V gene (reference sequence). V lost 7 bases to trimming and J lost 1 base; unmatched junction nucleotides: 2.

The sample holds a few counts of this clonotype. V usage is TRBV7-9 and J usage is TRBJ1-6; a possible D gene is TRBD1 (5 bases). Germline-derived CDR1 and CDR2 are SEHNR and FQNEAQ (reference sequence). Trimming stripped 4 bases from V and 9 bases from J, with 10 bases between. This CDR3 contains 13 residues. The CDR3 region is CASSSGTGSPLHF. The CDR3 nucleotides read TGTGCCAGCAGCTCCGGGACGGGTTCACCCCTCCACTTT.

This clonotype has just a few counts. The chain carries TRBV10-2 and TRBJ1-5; D is undetermined. From germline, CDR1 is WSHSY and CDR2 SAAADI. V shed 0 bases and J shed 0 bases, with 9 bases lying between them. The CDR3 loop spans 16 amino acids. In nucleotides, the CDR3 is TGCGCCAGCAGTGAGTCGATCGGATATAGCAATCAGCCCCAGCATTTT. This translates into CASSESIGYSNQPQHF.

The CDR3 loop reads CASTRKQGDYGYTF. DNA of the CDR3: TGTGCCAGCACCCGGAAACAGGGAGACTATGGCTACACCTTC. V and J are TRBV7-9 and TRBJ1-2; weak D call: TRBD1 (6 bases). CDR3 length: 14 residues. With 7 bases removed from V and 3 bases from J, the gap between germline ends came to 15 bases. The germline gives CDR1 SEHNR, CDR2 FQNEAQ (reference sequence). Drawing the rest from reference TRBV7-9 and TRBJ1-2, the complete variable domain is DTGVSQNPRHKITKRGQNVTFRCDPISEHNRLYWYRQTLGQGPEFLTYFQNEAQLEKSRLLSDRFSAERPKGSFSTLEIQRTEQGDSAMYLCASTRKQGDYGYTFGSGTRLTVV.

This clonotype was counted between two and nine times. V is TRBV28 and J is TRBJ1-5, with a weak D call TRBD1 (6 bases). Germline values: CDR1 MDHEN, CDR2 SYDVKM. V shed 6 bases and J shed 2 bases, with 20 bases lying between them. The CDR3 covers 17 residues. The CDR3 here is CASRDDRTIRRNQPQHF. CDR3 bases: TGTGCCAGCAGAGACGACAGGACGATACGTCGCAATCAGCCCCAGCATTTT. The full variable domain, rest sourced from reference TRBV28 and TRBJ1-5, is DVKVTQSSRYLVKRTGEKVFLECVQDMDHENMFWYRQDPGLGLRLIYFSYDVKMKEKGDIPEGYSVSREKKERFSLILESASTNQTSMYLCASRDDRTIRRNQPQHFGDGTRLSIL.

The V and J genes are TRBV27 and TRBJ2-5; no reliable D call. Looked up from germline, CDR1 is MNHEY and CDR2 is SMNVEV (reference sequence). Trimming took off 4 bases at V and 5 bases at J, with 14 bases between the two ends. The CDR3 consists of 14 residues. The CDR3 is CASSSPGLGETQYF. The CDR3 bases are TGTGCCAGCAGTTCCCCCGGGCTGGGGGAGACCCAGTACTTC.

V and J are TRBV28 and TRBJ2-7; 8 bases agree with TRBD2. V lost 4 bases to trimming and J lost 3 bases; unmatched junction nucleotides: 5. The CDR3 covers 14 residues. CDR1 is MDHEN, CDR2 SYDVKM, per germline. DNA for the CDR3: TGTGCCAGCAGTTGGGGGACTAGTTTCTACGAGCAGTACTTC. This sequence encodes CASSWGTSFYEQYF.

This clonotype was seen at least ten times. The V gene is TRBV6-1, the J gene TRBJ2-3, with TRBD1 matching over 9 bases. The CDR3 extends over 17 amino acids. Unmatched junction bases numbered 13, after V lost 5 bases and J lost 4 bases. From germline, CDR1 is MNHNS and CDR2 SASEGT. The CDR3 loop is CASSLDTGTGFSDTQYF. The CDR3 DNA follows: TGTGCCAGCAGTCTTGATACCGGGACAGGGTTTTCAGATACGCAGTATTTT.

The genes are TRBV19 and TRBJ1-4, with TRBD1 as a possible D gene (5 bases). V shed 6 bases and J shed 5 bases, with 16 bases lying between them. The CDR3 consists of 15 residues. Per the germline V gene, CDR1 is LNHDA and CDR2 is SQIVND (reference sequence). CDR3 bases: TGTGCCAGTAGCCCGATATGGGGCGGAAATGAAAAACTGTTTTTT. Translated, it gives CASSPIWGGNEKLFF. Full variable domain (outside the CDR3, taken from reference TRBV19 and TRBJ1-4): DGGITQSPKYLFRKEGQNVTLSCEQNLNHDAMYWYRQDPGQGLRLIYYSQIVNDFQKGDIAEGYSVSREKKESFPLTVTSAQKNPTAFYLCASSPIWGGNEKLFFGSGTQLSVL.

The J gene is TRBJ2-5, the V gene TRBV15; 8 nucleotides line up with TRBD2. Trimming removed 7 bases from V and 5 bases from J; junction bases left unmatched: 9. The V gene's germline CDR1 is LNHNV and CDR2 YYDKDF (reference sequence). This CDR3 has 14 amino acids. CDR3 sequence (DNA): TGTGCCACCAAAAGGAGCGGGAGCGGGGAGACCCAGTACTTC. Its translation is CATKRSGSGETQYF.

This clonotype has more than one count but fewer than ten. The chain has TRBV5-1 and TRBJ1-6; a weak D match, TRBD1 (5 bases). V was trimmed by 3 bases and J by 6 bases, leaving 10 bases between them. CDR3 length: 14 amino acids. Germline CDR1 and CDR2: SGHRS and YFSETQ. The CDR3, as DNA: TGCGCCAGCAGCTCAGGACACCTTAATTCACCCCTCCACTTT. The encoded protein is CASSSGHLNSPLHF. The whole variable domain, remainder taken from reference TRBV5-1 and TRBJ1-6, is KAGVTQTPRYLIKTRGQQVTLSCSPISGHRSVSWYQQTPGQGLQFLFEYFSETQRNKGNFPGRFSGRQFSNSRSEMNVSTLELGDSALYLCASSSGHLNSPLHFGNGTRLTVT.

This clonotype was counted a few times. This sequence joins TRBV5-5 and TRBJ2-1; no clear D. V dropped 4 bases and J dropped 3 bases, with 14 bases sitting between them. The CDR3 sequence is 15 residues long. Germline lookup yields CDR1 SGHKS and CDR2 YYEKEE (reference sequence). CDR3 sequence: CASSPDPAFYNEQFF. The CDR3 nucleotides read TGTGCCAGCAGCCCGGACCCGGCCTTCTACAATGAGCAGTTCTTC.

This clonotype was picked up many times. This chain connects TRBV3-1 to TRBJ2-3; D remains ambiguous. Between the trimmed V and J ends, which lost 1 base and 2 bases, there was a span of 7 bases. Germline loops: CDR1 LGHDT, CDR2 YNNKEL (reference sequence). There are 14 residues in the CDR3. CDR3: CASSQVPITDTQYF. The CDR3 region has the DNA TGTGCCAGCAGCCAAGTTCCCATCACAGATACGCAGTATTTT.

The V gene is TRBV10-3, the J gene TRBJ2-2; TRBD2 aligns across 10 bases. With 6 bases clipped from V and 2 bases from J, the junction kept 6 bases outside the gene matches. This CDR3 spans 16 amino acids. From germline, CDR1 is ENHRY and CDR2 SYGVKD. CDR3 sequence reads: CAISKSSGSNTGELFF. CDR3 DNA sequence: TGTGCCATCAGCAAATCTAGCGGGAGTAACACCGGGGAGCTGTTTTTT.

This rearrangement joins TRBV5-5 to TRBJ2-1; D is unclear. V dropped 0 bases and J dropped 6 bases, with 10 bases sitting between them. CDR1 and CDR2 (germline): SGHKS, YYEKEE (reference sequence). This CDR3 has 14 amino acids. This CDR3 is CASSLVPRGNEQFF. The CDR3 bases are TGTGCCAGCAGCTTGGTGCCGCGTGGCAATGAGCAGTTCTTC.

The chain uses TRBV7-6 and TRBJ2-3; TRBD2 aligns across 15 bases. V was clipped by 6 bases and J by 4 bases; unmatched bases: 5. Germline V gives CDR1 SGHVS, CDR2 FNYEAQ. CDR3 length: 16 residues. The CDR3 coding sequence is TGTGCCAGCAGACTCGGGACTAGCGGGGGGTCAGATACGCAGTATTTT. This encodes CASRLGTSGGSDTQYF.

This clonotype has a handful of counts. V usage is TRBV28 and J usage is TRBJ2-1; D is unresolved. Germline V CDR1 and CDR2: MDHEN, SYDVKM. This CDR3 comprises 12 residues. V dropped 6 bases and J dropped 10 bases, with 13 bases sitting between them. CDR3 sequence reads: CASSSFVWEQFF. DNA of the CDR3: TGTGCCAGCAGCTCCTTCGTCTGGGAGCAGTTCTTC.

This clonotype was picked up many times. The V gene is TRBV6-1, the J gene TRBJ1-1; 7 bases match TRBD1. After removal of 5 bases from V and 1 base from J, the junction contained 10 bases not matched to a gene. The length of the CDR3 is 16 residues. Germline loops: CDR1 MNHNS, CDR2 SASEGT. CDR3: CASSPHWDRENTEAFF. The DNA of the CDR3 is TGTGCCAGCAGTCCCCACTGGGACAGAGAGAACACTGAAGCTTTCTTT.